These T cell receptor beta chains were read from a single sample in a study of T cells in Graves' hyperthyroidism and ophthalmopathy. TCRdb passed the multiplex PCR reads through MiXCR, listing each CDR3 protein once. Of roughly 740,000 distinct CDR3 sequences in the sample, about 15% were seen once. The sequenced material came from blood. The receptors shown here come from a man between 18 and 29 years old with Graves' hyperthyroidism. Both conserved end residues are part of each CDR3. A D gene is named only where the DNA matches it firmly. Size is omitted from some rows. Given values are once, few, many or a class for expanded clones.

CDR3	DNA	size	length	V	J	D
CSVVHQSYEQYF	TGCAGCGTTGTGCACCAATCCTACGAGCAGTACTTC	few	12	TRBV29-1	TRBJ2-7	NA
CASSPLGTSGAGPFF	TGTGCCAGCAGCCCCCTCGGGACTAGCGGGGCTGGCCCGTTCTTC	few	15	TRBV7-2	TRBJ2-1	TRBD2
CAWSREFTEAFF	TGTGCCTGGAGTAGGGAATTCACTGAAGCTTTCTTT	many	12	TRBV30	TRBJ1-1	NA
CASSSSPSGEETQYF	TGTGCCAGCAGCTCATCCCCTAGCGGGGAAGAGACCCAGTACTTC	NA	15	TRBV9	TRBJ2-5	TRBD2
CASSQTGPHEQYF	TGCGCCAGCAGCCAGACAGGGCCCCACGAGCAGTACTTC	many	13	TRBV5-1	TRBJ2-7	TRBD1
CASSPQGGVRNQPQHF	TGTGCCAGCTCCCCCCAAGGTGGGGTGCGGAATCAGCCCCAGCATTTT	many	16	TRBV18	TRBJ1-5	NA
CASSLRGREDQPQHF	TGTGCCAGCAGCCTCAGGGGGCGTGAGGATCAGCCCCAGCATTTT	NA	15	TRBV6-1	TRBJ1-5	TRBD1
CASTPGQGSGNTIYF	TGTGCCAGCACCCCGGGACAGGGAAGTGGAAACACCATATATTTT	many	15	TRBV12-3/TRBV12-4	TRBJ1-3	TRBD1
CARYEANTGELFF	TGTGCCCGCTATGAGGCTAACACCGGGGAGCTGTTTTTT	few	13	TRBV7-9	TRBJ2-2	NA
CASSLLAEPPYNEQFF	TGTGCCAGCAGCTTACTAGCGGAGCCTCCCTACAATGAGCAGTTCTTC	NA	16	TRBV7-9	TRBJ2-1	TRBD2
CASSVGPISGRSYEQYF	TGTGCCAGCAGCGTAGGCCCTATCAGCGGGAGATCGTACGAGCAGTACTTC	few	17	TRBV9	TRBJ2-7	TRBD2
CASSEIDGSGANVLTF	TGTGCCAGCAGTGAAATCGACGGCTCTGGGGCCAACGTCCTGACTTTC	NA	16	TRBV6-1	TRBJ2-6	NA
CASSHARQGGSPLHF	TGTGCCAGCAGCCATGCCAGGCAGGGCGGTTCACCCCTCCACTTT	NA	15	TRBV7-2	TRBJ1-6	NA
CASKRTGNNEQFF	TGCGCCAGCAAGAGGACAGGGAACAATGAGCAGTTCTTC	few	13	TRBV5-1	TRBJ2-1	TRBD1
CASREGGMNTEAFF	TGTGCCAGCCGTGAAGGGGGTATGAACACTGAAGCTTTCTTT	few	14	TRBV11-2	TRBJ1-1	NA
CASSENAGASGGYTF	TGTGCCAGCAGTGAAAATGCGGGGGCGAGCGGTGGCTACACCTTC	many	15	TRBV6-1	TRBJ1-2	NA
CSAADRSARTQYF	TGCAGTGCTGCAGACAGGTCCGCCCGGACCCAGTACTTC	few	13	TRBV20-1	TRBJ2-5	NA
CASSSLAGGDEQFF	TGTGCCAGCAGTAGTTTAGCGGGAGGCGATGAGCAGTTCTTC	few	14	TRBV27	TRBJ2-1	TRBD2
CASSYGTGGKNIQYF	TGTGCCAGCAGTTATGGGACAGGGGGTAAAAACATTCAGTACTTC	few	15	TRBV6-2/TRBV6-3	TRBJ2-4	TRBD1
CASSQTGDQPQHF	TGTGCCAGCAGCCAGACAGGAGATCAGCCCCAGCATTTT	many	13	TRBV5-6	TRBJ1-5	NA
CASSLSPGQLNTEAFF	TGTGCCAGCAGCTTATCCCCGGGACAGTTGAACACTGAAGCTTTCTTT	many	16	TRBV11-2	TRBJ1-1	TRBD1
CSSSEGNYGYTF	TGTTCCAGCAGTGAGGGGAACTATGGCTACACCTTC	NA	12	TRBV28	TRBJ1-2	NA
CSATRGANVLTF	TGCAGTGCTACCAGGGGGGCCAACGTCCTGACTTTC	many	12	TRBV20-1	TRBJ2-6	NA
CSVERTANYGYTF	TGCAGCGTTGAACGAACGGCTAACTATGGCTACACCTTC	many	13	TRBV29-1	TRBJ1-2	NA
CASSPASVDTQYF	TGTGCCAGCAGCCCCGCATCCGTGGATACGCAGTATTTT	many	13	TRBV3-1	TRBJ2-3	NA
CASTTGIGQPQHF	TGTGCCAGCACCACAGGGATAGGTCAGCCCCAGCATTTT	many	13	TRBV6-1	TRBJ1-5	NA
CASSPLDRYEQYF	TGCGCCAGCAGCCCCTTAGACCGGTACGAGCAGTACTTC	few	13	TRBV5-1	TRBJ2-7	NA
CASSERAGIDEQYF	TGTGCCAGCAGTGAAAGGGCTGGGATAGACGAGCAGTACTTC	NA	14	TRBV25-1	TRBJ2-7	NA
CASSATSGRGEQYF	TGTGCCAGCAGCGCCACTAGCGGGCGGGGTGAGCAGTACTTC	NA	14	TRBV7-2	TRBJ2-7	TRBD2
CSAIAGVSEQFF	TGCAGTGCAATAGCGGGAGTTAGTGAGCAGTTCTTC	NA	12	TRBV20-1	TRBJ2-1	TRBD2
CASSLESWSYEQYF	TGTGCCAGCAGCTTAGAGTCCTGGTCGTACGAGCAGTACTTC	NA	14	TRBV11-2	TRBJ2-7	NA
CASSDPGTGSTEAFF	TGTGCCAGCAGTGACCCCGGGACAGGATCGACTGAAGCTTTCTTT	NA	15	TRBV25-1	TRBJ1-1	TRBD1
CATSPLDGGDGGEQFF	TGTGCCACCAGCCCCCTGGACGGGGGAGACGGCGGTGAGCAGTTCTTC	many	16	TRBV24-1	TRBJ2-1	NA
CASSLVGPNQPQHF	TGTGCCAGCAGTTTAGTAGGGCCCAATCAGCCCCAGCATTTT	many	14	TRBV28	TRBJ1-5	NA
CASSPASVEQFF	TGTGCCAGCAGCCCCGCGTCCGTTGAGCAGTTCTTC	NA	12	TRBV7-9	TRBJ2-1	NA
CSANRAGEREQFF	TGCAGTGCTAATCGAGCGGGGGAAAGGGAGCAGTTCTTC	few	13	TRBV20-1	TRBJ2-1	TRBD2
CASSPPRLAGGATDTQYF	TGTGCCAGCAGTCCCCCCCGACTAGCGGGAGGGGCTACAGATACGCAGTATTTT	many	18	TRBV27	TRBJ2-3	TRBD2
CASSQAPGQVISYEQYF	TGCGCCAGCAGCCAAGCCCCGGGACAGGTCATCTCCTACGAGCAGTACTTC	many	17	TRBV4-1	TRBJ2-7	TRBD1
CASSFGESSGNTIYF	TGTGCCAGCAGTTTCGGCGAGAGCTCTGGAAACACCATATATTTT	few	15	TRBV12-3/TRBV12-4	TRBJ1-3	NA
CASSQVTAQGWTNEKLFF	TGCGCCAGCAGCCAAGTAACAGCCCAGGGGTGGACTAATGAAAAACTGTTTTTT	NA	18	TRBV4-3	TRBJ1-4	NA
CASSLGLPGVDTQYF	TGTGCCAGCAGCTTGGGACTCCCCGGAGTAGATACGCAGTATTTT	many	15	TRBV7-8	TRBJ2-3	NA
CASGRATGELFF	TGTGCCAGCGGGAGGGCCACCGGGGAGCTGTTTTTT	NA	12	TRBV12-3/TRBV12-4	TRBJ2-2	TRBD2
CAISEPYNEQFF	TGTGCCATCAGTGAGCCCTACAATGAGCAGTTCTTC	few	12	TRBV10-3	TRBJ2-1	NA
CASSPEDRGDTGELFF	TGTGCCAGCAGCCCAGAGGACAGGGGGGACACCGGGGAGCTGTTTTTT	many	16	TRBV7-9	TRBJ2-2	TRBD1
CASSYTRREGQYF	TGTGCCAGCAGTTACACCCGCAGGGAGGGGCAGTACTTC	NA	13	TRBV6-5	TRBJ2-7	TRBD2
CAWTLGLQNQFF	TGTGCCTGGACCCTGGGACTCCAAAACCAGTTCTTC	NA	12	TRBV30	TRBJ2-1	NA
CASMIPAVHSEQYF	TGTGCCAGCATGATACCCGCGGTGCACTCCGAGCAGTACTTC	many	14	TRBV7-9	TRBJ2-7	NA
CAGTEGRLNTEAFF	TGTGCCGGGACGGAAGGACGTCTCAACACTGAAGCTTTCTTT	many	14	TRBV30	TRBJ1-1	NA
CASSLGGDGKAFF	TGTGCCAGCAGTCTAGGAGGGGACGGAAAAGCTTTCTTT	many	13	TRBV6-1	TRBJ1-1	NA
CASSQDVSRLAGPGETQYF	TGCGCCAGCAGCCAAGATGTATCTAGACTAGCGGGCCCAGGGGAGACCCAGTACTTC	few	19	TRBV4-1	TRBJ2-5	TRBD2
CSATTGDYEQYF	TGCAGTGCCACGACAGGGGACTACGAGCAGTACTTC	many	12	TRBV20-1	TRBJ2-7	TRBD1
CASSLAYGRALLSGANVLTF	TGTGCCAGCAGCTTAGCATACGGGAGGGCCCTACTCTCTGGGGCCAACGTCCTGACTTTC	NA	20	TRBV7-6	TRBJ2-6	TRBD2